Below are 5 T cell receptor beta chains sequenced from a single sample in a study of tumor T cells in aggressive B-cell lymphoma. The method was immunoSEQ multiplex PCR; TCRdb's version includes in-frame clones alone and lacks a portion of them. The sample contains approximately 12,000 clones, 70% to 90% of which appear only once. Sequences were obtained from tumor tissue. Every receptor here comes from an adult with diffuse large B cell lymphoma.

The V and J genes are TRBV6-6 and TRBJ2-7; 9 bases fit TRBD2. This CDR3 is 13 amino acids long. Germline CDR1 reads MNHNY; CDR2 reads SVGAGI (reference sequence). The V gene end was trimmed by 8 bases and the J gene end by 6 bases; junction bases not matched to a gene: 8. CDR3 nucleotide sequence: TGTGCCAGCTCCTTAGCGGGAGTTGGCGAGCAGTACTTC. Its protein product is CASSLAGVGEQYF.

The rearrangement uses TRBV29-1 and TRBJ1-1; D possibly corresponds to TRBD1 (5 bases). The germline V gene encodes CDR1 SQVTM and CDR2 ANQGSEA. The V and J ends lost 4 bases and 7 bases respectively, with 13 bases between them. This CDR3 comprises 12 residues. CDR3 residues: CSVGRGTGEAFF. The CDR3, as DNA: TGCAGCGTTGGGCGGGGGACGGGTGAAGCTTTCTTT.

The rearrangement links TRBV27 to TRBJ2-2; tentative D call: TRBD2 (7 bases). Between the trimmed V and J ends, which lost 2 bases and 0 bases, there was a span of 10 bases. Germline V gene data show CDR1 as MNHEY and CDR2 as SMNVEV (reference sequence). This CDR3 region has 16 residues. Here the CDR3 reads CASSLRGTTNTGELFF. The CDR3, as DNA: TGTGCCAGCAGTTTAAGGGGGACTACGAACACCGGGGAGCTGTTTTTT.

The chain uses TRBV29-1 and TRBJ1-1; TRBD1 might be the D (5 bases). CDR1 is SQVTM and CDR2 is ANQGSEA in the germline V gene. The CDR3 totals 13 residues. With 3 bases removed from V and 1 base from J, the gap between germline ends came to 9 bases. This CDR3 reads CSVDGQGNTEAFF. DNA of the CDR3: TGCAGCGTTGATGGCCAGGGGAACACTGAAGCTTTCTTT. The whole variable domain, remainder taken from reference TRBV29-1 and TRBJ1-1, is SAVISQKPSRDICQRGTSLTIQCQVDSQVTMMFWYRQQPGQSLTLIATANQGSEATYESGFVIDKFPISRPNLTFSTLTVSNMSPEDSSIYLCSVDGQGNTEAFFGQGTRLTVV.

This clone was counted a few times. The V and J genes are TRBV2 and TRBJ2-2, with 15 bases lining up with TRBD2. The CDR3 covers 17 residues. The germline CDR1 and CDR2 sequences are SNHLY and FYNNEI. J lost 4 bases, V lost 5 bases, and 5 bases had no gene match. The CDR3 spells CASSRTSGRAGTGELFF. CDR3 bases: TGTGCCAGCAGTCGGACTAGCGGGAGGGCGGGCACCGGGGAGCTGTTTTTT.